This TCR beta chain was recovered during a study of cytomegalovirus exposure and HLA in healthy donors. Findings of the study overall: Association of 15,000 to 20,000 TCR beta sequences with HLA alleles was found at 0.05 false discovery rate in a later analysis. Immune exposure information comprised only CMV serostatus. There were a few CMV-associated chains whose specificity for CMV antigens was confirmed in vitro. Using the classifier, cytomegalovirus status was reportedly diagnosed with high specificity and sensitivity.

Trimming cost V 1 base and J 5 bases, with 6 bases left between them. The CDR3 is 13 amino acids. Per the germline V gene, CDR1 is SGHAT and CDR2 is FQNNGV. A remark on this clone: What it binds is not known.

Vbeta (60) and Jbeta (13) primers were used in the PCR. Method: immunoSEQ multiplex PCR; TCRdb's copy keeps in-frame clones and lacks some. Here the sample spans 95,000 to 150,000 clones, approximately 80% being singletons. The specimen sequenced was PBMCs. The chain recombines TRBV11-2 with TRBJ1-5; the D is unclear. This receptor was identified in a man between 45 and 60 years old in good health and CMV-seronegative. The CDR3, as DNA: TGTGCCAGCAGCTTAGTTGGGCATCAGCCCCAGCATTTT. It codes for CASSLVGHQPQHF.